Below are 9 T cell receptor beta chains sequenced from a single sample in a study of STAT3 mutations in large granular lymphocyte leukemia. Findings of the study overall: Every T-cell large granular lymphocyte leukemia patient had at least one immunodominant TCR beta clonotype.

The repertoire was sequenced with immunoSEQ multiplex PCR; TCRdb's copy has only in-frame clones and lacks some. The top ten clones hold roughly 33% of a sample with 10,000 to 15,000 clones, 90% of them seen once. Antigens of these TCRs are unknown. Material for sequencing was peripheral blood mononuclear cells. The receptors derive from a man between 40 and 49 years old with T-cell large granular lymphocyte leukemia. Some clones in this sample may be carry-over from other donors' samples.

The V call is TRBV7-2, the J call TRBJ1-5; no clear D gene. This CDR3 comprises 15 residues. Trimming removed 1 base at V and 7 bases at J, with 14 bases between. Germline V lookup: CDR1 SGHTA, CDR2 FQGNSA. The CDR3 protein is CASSLDGEWSQPQHF. Written as DNA, the CDR3 is TGTGCCAGCAGCTTAGATGGGGAGTGGAGCCAGCCCCAGCATTTT.

This chain connects TRBV13 to TRBJ1-1, with D perhaps TRBD1 (6 bases). Trimming removed 4 bases at V and 0 bases at J, with 9 bases between. Germline-derived CDR1 and CDR2 are PRHDT and FYEKMQ (reference sequence). The CDR3 totals 14 residues. The CDR3 sequence is CASSSDSLNTEAFF. As DNA, the CDR3 is TGTGCCAGCAGCTCGGACAGTTTGAACACTGAAGCTTTCTTT.

The chain uses TRBV6-5 and TRBJ2-7; a possible D gene is TRBD2 (5 bases). CDR3 length equals 13 residues. Germline values: CDR1 MNHEY, CDR2 SVGAGI. V was cut by 10 bases and J by 7 bases, with 20 bases left in between. CDR3 DNA sequence: TGTGCCACCTACAACGGGGTAACTTATGAGCAGTACTTC. Its translation is CATYNGVTYEQYF.

The rearrangement uses TRBV19 and TRBJ1-6, with D unresolved. Germline CDR1 and CDR2: LNHDA and SQIVND (reference sequence). This CDR3 is 13 amino acids long. V dropped 5 bases and J dropped 7 bases, with 9 bases sitting between them. The CDR3 region is CASSEALNSPLHF. Written as DNA, the CDR3 is TGTGCCAGTAGTGAGGCCTTAAATTCACCCCTCCACTTT. The whole variable domain, remainder taken from reference TRBV19 and TRBJ1-6, is DGGITQSPKYLFRKEGQNVTLSCEQNLNHDAMYWYRQDPGQGLRLIYYSQIVNDFQKGDIAEGYSVSREKKESFPLTVTSAQKNPTAFYLCASSEALNSPLHFGNGTRLTVT.

V is TRBV7-8 and J is TRBJ2-2, with a tentative D call TRBD2 (6 bases). The CDR3 has 20 amino acids. Trimming cost V 2 bases and J 1 base, with 23 bases left between them. Per the germline V gene, CDR1 is SGHVS and CDR2 is FQNEAQ. The CDR3 nucleotides are TGTGCCAGCAGCTTAAGAGGGGCGGGACTCAGTTTCGGGAACACCGGGGAGCTGTTTTTT. Translating it yields CASSLRGAGLSFGNTGELFF.

This sequence joins TRBV6-1 and TRBJ1-5; D unresolved. The CDR3 has 14 amino acids. V was cut by 0 bases and J by 1 base, with 4 bases left in between. Germline CDR1 is MNHNS and CDR2 is SASEGT. CDR3 nucleotide sequence: TGTGCCAGCAGTGAAGCGGGAAGCAATCAGCCCCAGCATTTT. Translating it yields CASSEAGSNQPQHF.

The rearrangement uses TRBV7-2 and TRBJ1-1; D possibly corresponds to TRBD1 (6 bases). CDR3 length: 15 residues. Trimming took 1 base from V and 1 from J, leaving 10 bases between them. Germline V gene sequence: CDR1 SGHTA, CDR2 FQGNSA. The chain's CDR3 is CASSLVGGRNTEAFF. The CDR3 bases are TGTGCCAGCAGCTTAGTGGGGGGCAGGAACACTGAAGCTTTCTTT.

The CDR3 DNA follows: TGTGCCAGCAGTTATCCGGACGGGAGGGGAATCCAGCCCCAGCATTTT. As protein: CASSYPDGRGIQPQHF. V gene TRBV27 combines with J gene TRBJ1-5, with a possible D match to TRBD1 (5 bases). The CDR3 runs to 16 residues. The germline V and J ends were trimmed by 4 bases and 7 bases, with 20 bases remaining between them. Germline V lookup: CDR1 MNHEY, CDR2 SMNVEV (reference sequence).

The V call is TRBV5-1, the J call TRBJ2-3, with D possibly being TRBD1 or TRBD2 (5 bases each). This CDR3 has 14 residues. CDR1 SGHRS and CDR2 YFSETQ come from the germline V gene. V shed 4 bases and J shed 1 base, with 10 bases lying between them. CDR3: CASSPGAGTDTQYF. The DNA for the CDR3 is TGCGCCAGCAGCCCCGGGGCAGGCACAGATACGCAGTATTTT. The whole variable domain, filled in from reference TRBV5-1 and TRBJ2-3, reads KAGVTQTPRYLIKTRGQQVTLSCSPISGHRSVSWYQQTPGQGLQFLFEYFSETQRNKGNFPGRFSGRQFSNSRSEMNVSTLELGDSALYLCASSPGAGTDTQYFGPGTRLTVL.